This T cell receptor (beta chain) was sequenced during a study of T cells in lung cancer brain metastases. CDR1 is SGHDN, CDR2 FVKESK, per germline. Losses at the gene ends were 3 bases for V and 5 bases for J; bases not matched to a gene: 6. CDR3 length: 14 residues. Study-level results: Paired primaries held more unique productive clones than brain metastases (median approximately 4,500 versus 1,500).

Method: immunoSEQ multiplex PCR; TCRdb's copy keeps in-frame clones and lacks some. Of around 550 clones in the sample, 85% to 90% were seen once. This clone was counted only a few times. Its antigen remains unidentified. Source material: tumor tissue from a brain metastasis. This TCR was sampled from a woman aged 30 to 39 with non-small cell lung cancer that had spread to the brain. J is TRBJ2-5 and V is TRBV14; 7 bases line up with TRBD1. CDR3 DNA: TGTGCCAGCAGCCAGCGACAGGGTATGGAGACCCAGTACTTC. As protein: CASSQRQGMETQYF.